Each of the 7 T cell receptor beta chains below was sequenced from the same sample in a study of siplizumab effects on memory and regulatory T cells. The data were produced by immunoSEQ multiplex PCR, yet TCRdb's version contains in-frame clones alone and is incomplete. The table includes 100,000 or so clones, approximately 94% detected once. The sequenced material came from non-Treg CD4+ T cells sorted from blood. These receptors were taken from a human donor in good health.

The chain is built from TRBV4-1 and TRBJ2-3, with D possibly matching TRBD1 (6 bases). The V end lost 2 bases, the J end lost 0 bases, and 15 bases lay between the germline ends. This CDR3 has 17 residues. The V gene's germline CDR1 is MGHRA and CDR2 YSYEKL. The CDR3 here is CASSQKRDTVSTDTQYF. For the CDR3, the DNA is TGCGCCAGCAGCCAAAAAAGGGACACCGTTAGCACAGATACGCAGTATTTT.

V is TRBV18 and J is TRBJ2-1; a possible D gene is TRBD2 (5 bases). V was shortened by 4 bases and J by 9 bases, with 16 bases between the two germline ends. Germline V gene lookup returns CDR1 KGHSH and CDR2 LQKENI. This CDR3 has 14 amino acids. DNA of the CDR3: TGTGCCAGCTCACGGACGACCGAGGGCTCTGAGCAGTTCTTC. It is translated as CASSRTTEGSEQFF. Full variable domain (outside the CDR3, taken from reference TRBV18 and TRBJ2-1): NAGVMQNPRHLVRRRGQEARLRCSPMKGHSHVYWYRQLPEEGLKFMVYLQKENIIDESGMPKERFSAEFPKEGPSILRIQQVVRGDSAAYFCASSRTTEGSEQFFGPGTRLTVL.

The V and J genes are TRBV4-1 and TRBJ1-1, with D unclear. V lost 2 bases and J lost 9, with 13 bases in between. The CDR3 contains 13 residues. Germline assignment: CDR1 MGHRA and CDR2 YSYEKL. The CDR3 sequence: CASSQIGKFQAFF. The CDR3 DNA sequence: TGCGCCAGCAGCCAAATAGGGAAATTCCAAGCTTTCTTT.

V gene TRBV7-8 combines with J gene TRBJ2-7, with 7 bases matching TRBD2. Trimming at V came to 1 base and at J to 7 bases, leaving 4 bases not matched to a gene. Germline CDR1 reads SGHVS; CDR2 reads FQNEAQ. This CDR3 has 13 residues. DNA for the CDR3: TGTGCCAGCAGCTTAGATCCTAGCGGAGAGCAGTACTTC. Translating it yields CASSLDPSGEQYF.

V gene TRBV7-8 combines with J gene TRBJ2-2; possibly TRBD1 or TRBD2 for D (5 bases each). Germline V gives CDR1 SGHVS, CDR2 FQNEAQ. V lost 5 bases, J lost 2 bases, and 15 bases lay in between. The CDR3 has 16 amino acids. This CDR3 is CASSIRAGTNTGELFF. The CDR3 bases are TGTGCCAGCAGCATCAGAGCCGGGACCAACACCGGGGAGCTGTTTTTT. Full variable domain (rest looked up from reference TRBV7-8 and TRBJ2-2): GAGVSQSPRYKVAKRGQDVALRCDPISGHVSLFWYQQALGQGPEFLTYFQNEAQLDKSGLPSDRFFAERPEGSVSTLKIQRTQQEDSAVYLCASSIRAGTNTGELFFGEGSRLTVL.

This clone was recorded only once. The CDR3 spells CASSGWTANTEAFF. The CDR3 DNA reads TGTGCCAGTAGTGGGTGGACAGCGAACACTGAAGCTTTCTTT. The chain links TRBV19 to TRBJ1-1, with D maybe TRBD1 (6 bases). This CDR3 region has 14 residues. From germline, CDR1 is LNHDA and CDR2 SQIVND (reference sequence). V lost 5 bases to trimming and J lost 1 base, with 11 bases between them.

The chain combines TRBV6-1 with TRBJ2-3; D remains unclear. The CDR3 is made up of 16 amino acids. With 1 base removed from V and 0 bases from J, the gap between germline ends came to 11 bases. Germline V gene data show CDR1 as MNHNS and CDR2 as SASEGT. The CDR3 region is CASSEGKSPSTDTQYF. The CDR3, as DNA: TGTGCCAGCAGTGAAGGAAAGAGCCCTAGCACAGATACGCAGTATTTT.